Detailed here is one T cell receptor beta chain. These data originate in a study of Ad26.COV2.S vaccination and SARS-CoV-2 variants. Generated by immunoSEQ multiplex PCR, the TCRdb table keeps only in-frame clones and is missing some. This sample has more than 350,000 clones, with approximately 92% found just once. The treatment: roughly 19 received Ad26.COV2.S at low or high dose, single or two shots; about five received placebo; per-sample allocation not given. After the first vaccine or placebo injection, samples were drawn on day 63. The material sequenced was peripheral blood, taken in a trial of Ad26.COV2.S vaccine versus placebo. This receptor was obtained from a person between 18 and 60 years old who received the Ad26.COV2.S COVID-19 vaccine or a placebo.

Here the CDR3 DNA reads TGTGCTAGTGGTCAATCATCCGGGACTGGCTCCTACAATGAGCAGTTCTTC. Translated: CASGQSSGTGSYNEQFF. The chain recombines TRBV12-5 with TRBJ2-1, with a tentative D call TRBD2 (6 bases). The CDR3 contains 17 residues. Per the germline V gene, CDR1 is LGHNT and CDR2 is FRNRAP. V lost 5 bases, J lost 0 bases, and 17 bases lay in between.